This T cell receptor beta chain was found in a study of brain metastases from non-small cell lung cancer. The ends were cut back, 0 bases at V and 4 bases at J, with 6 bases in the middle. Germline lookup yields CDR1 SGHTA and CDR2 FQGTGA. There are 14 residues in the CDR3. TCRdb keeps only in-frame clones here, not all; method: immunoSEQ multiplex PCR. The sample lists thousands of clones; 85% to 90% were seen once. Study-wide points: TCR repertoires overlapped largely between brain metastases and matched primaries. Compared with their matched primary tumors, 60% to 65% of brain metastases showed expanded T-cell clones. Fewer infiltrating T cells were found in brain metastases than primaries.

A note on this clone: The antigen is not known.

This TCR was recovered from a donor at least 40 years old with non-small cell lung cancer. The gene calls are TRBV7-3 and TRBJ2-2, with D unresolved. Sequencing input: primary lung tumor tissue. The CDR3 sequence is CASSLTSVTGELFF. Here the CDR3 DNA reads TGTGCCAGCAGCTTAACGTCGGTCACCGGGGAGCTGTTTTTT.